This T cell receptor beta chain comes out of a study of STAT5B mutations in CD4+ large granular lymphocyte leukemia. The survey-level immunoSEQ assay was used. Here immunoSEQ multiplex PCR was the method, and the copy in TCRdb shows in-frame clones only, minus some. In the table there are some 34,000 clones, roughly 76% of which are singletons. The CDR3 sequence is 14 residues long. Germline CDR1 reads SGHTA; CDR2 reads FQGNSA. J lost 2 bases, V lost 5 bases, and 6 bases had no gene match. The V gene is TRBV7-2, the J gene TRBJ2-7; TRBD1 matches 7 bases. The sample was CD4+ T cells from blood buffy coats. The clonotype originates from a human donor in good health. The CDR3 sequence: CASSPEQGPYEQYF. As DNA, the CDR3 is TGTGCCAGCAGCCCGGAACAGGGGCCCTACGAGCAGTACTTC.